The clone carrying this T cell receptor beta chain is a singleton in its sample. This record belongs to a study of blood T cell repertoires in COVID-19. Study in general: Researchers got acute and convalescent COVID-19 samples from the United States, Italy and Spain. T cells, B-cell-depleted T cells, or PBMCs supplied cDNA or gDNA.

The CDR3 has 18 amino acids. CDR1 is MGHRA, CDR2 YSYEKL, per germline. Unmatched junction bases numbered 11, after V lost 1 base and J lost 2 bases. As originally analysed: Counts of nucleated cells, estimated from reference gene primer amplification, were obtained. The table came from immunoSEQ multiplex PCR; TCRdb's copy has only in-frame clones and leaves some out. The V and J calls and the clone size are those of that table, but D and trimming were determined from the DNA. The repertoire holds some 85,000 clones, with around three quarters as singletons. The sequence came from a human donor in a cohort sampled during active COVID-19. V gene TRBV4-1 combines with J gene TRBJ1-2, with 9 nucleotides matching TRBD1. Material: peripheral blood. In nucleotides, the CDR3 is TGCGCCAGCAGCCAAGCCCTCGGGACAGGGAAACCGAACTATGGCTACACCTTC. Translation gives CASSQALGTGKPNYGYTF.